This TCR beta chain originates from a study of beta chain features in type 1 diabetes. Study-wide points: The study found moderately but significantly shorter TCRB CDR3s in all four CD4+ subsets of Type 1 diabetes patients.

Reverse transcription of all isolated RNA meant that expressed TCRB transcripts were sequenced. Sequenced by immunoSEQ multiplex PCR; TCRdb stores in-frame clones only, minus some. The sample lists 450,000 to 550,000 clones, about 29% occurring once. Deletions cut 0 bases from V and 4 bases from J, with 10 bases between. Germline V gene lookup returns CDR1 GTSNPN and CDR2 SVGIG (reference sequence). The CDR3 runs 14 residues. Comments on this clone: Its specificity is not known.

This clonotype was sampled from a man aged 18 to 30 in good health. V is TRBV30 and J is TRBJ1-5; the D gene is possibly TRBD1 (5 bases). Sequenced material: naive CD4+ T cells from blood. The CDR3 nucleotides are TGTGCCTGGAGTGTAGGTTGGGGGAATCAGCCCCAGCATTTT. Translated: CAWSVGWGNQPQHF.